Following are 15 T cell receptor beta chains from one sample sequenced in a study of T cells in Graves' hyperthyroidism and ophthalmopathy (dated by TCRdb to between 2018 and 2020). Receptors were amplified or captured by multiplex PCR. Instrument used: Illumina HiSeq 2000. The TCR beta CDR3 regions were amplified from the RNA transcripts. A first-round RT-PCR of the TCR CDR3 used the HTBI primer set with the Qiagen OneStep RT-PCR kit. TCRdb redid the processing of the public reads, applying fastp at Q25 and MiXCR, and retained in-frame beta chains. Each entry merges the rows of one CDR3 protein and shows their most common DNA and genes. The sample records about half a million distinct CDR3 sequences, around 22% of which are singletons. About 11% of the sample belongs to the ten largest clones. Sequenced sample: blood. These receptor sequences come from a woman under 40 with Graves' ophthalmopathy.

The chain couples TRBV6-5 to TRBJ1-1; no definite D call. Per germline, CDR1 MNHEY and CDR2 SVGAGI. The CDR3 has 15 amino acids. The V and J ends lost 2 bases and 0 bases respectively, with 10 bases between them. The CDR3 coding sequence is TGTGCCAGCAGTTACGGCGGCAGCATGAACACTGAAGCTTTCTTT. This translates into CASSYGGSMNTEAFF.

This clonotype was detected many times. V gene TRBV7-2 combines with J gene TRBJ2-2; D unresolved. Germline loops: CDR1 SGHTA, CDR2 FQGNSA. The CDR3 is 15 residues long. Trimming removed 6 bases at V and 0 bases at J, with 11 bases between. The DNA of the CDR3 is TGTGCCAGCAGAATTTTCGGCACGAACACCGGGGAGCTGTTTTTT. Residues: CASRIFGTNTGELFF.

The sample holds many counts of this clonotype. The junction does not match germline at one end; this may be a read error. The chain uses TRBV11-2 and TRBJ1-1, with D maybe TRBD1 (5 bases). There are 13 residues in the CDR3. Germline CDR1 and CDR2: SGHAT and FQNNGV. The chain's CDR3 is CASSLAGPTEAFF. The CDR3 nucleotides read TGTGCCAGCAGTTTAGCGGGACCCACTGAAGCTTTCTTT.

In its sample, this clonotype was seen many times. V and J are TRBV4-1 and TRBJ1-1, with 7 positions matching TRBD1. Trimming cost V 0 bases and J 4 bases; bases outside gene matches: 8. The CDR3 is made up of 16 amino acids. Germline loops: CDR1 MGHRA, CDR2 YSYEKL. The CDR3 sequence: CASSQDQGGYGTEAFF. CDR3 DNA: TGCGCCAGCAGCCAAGACCAGGGGGGGTACGGCACTGAAGCTTTCTTT.

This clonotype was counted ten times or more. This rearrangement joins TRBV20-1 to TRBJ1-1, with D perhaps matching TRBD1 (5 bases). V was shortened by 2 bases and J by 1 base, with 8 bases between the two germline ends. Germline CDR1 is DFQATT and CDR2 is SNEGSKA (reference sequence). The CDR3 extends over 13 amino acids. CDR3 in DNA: TGCAGTGCTAGACGCAGGGCGAACACTGAAGCTTTCTTT. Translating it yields CSARRRANTEAFF.

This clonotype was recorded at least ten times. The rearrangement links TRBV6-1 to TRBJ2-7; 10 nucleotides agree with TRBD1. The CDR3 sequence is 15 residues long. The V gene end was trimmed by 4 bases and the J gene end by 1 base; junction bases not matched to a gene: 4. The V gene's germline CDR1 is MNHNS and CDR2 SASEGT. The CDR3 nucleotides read TGTGCCAGCAGTGGGGACAGGGGCTATTCCTACGAGCAGTACTTC. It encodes CASSGDRGYSYEQYF.

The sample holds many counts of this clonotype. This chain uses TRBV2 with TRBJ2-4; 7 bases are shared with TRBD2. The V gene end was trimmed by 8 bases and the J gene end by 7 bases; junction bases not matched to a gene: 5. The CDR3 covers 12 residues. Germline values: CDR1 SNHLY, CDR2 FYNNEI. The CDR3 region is CASGRGSNIQYF. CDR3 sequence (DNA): TGTGCCAGCGGGAGGGGCAGCAACATTCAGTACTTC.

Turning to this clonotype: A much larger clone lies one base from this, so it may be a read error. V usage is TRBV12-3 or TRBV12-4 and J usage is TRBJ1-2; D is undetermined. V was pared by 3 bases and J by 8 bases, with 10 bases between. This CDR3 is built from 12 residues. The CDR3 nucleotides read TGTGCCAGCAGTTTTTCGACGGACGGCTACACCTTC. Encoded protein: CASSFSTDGYTF.

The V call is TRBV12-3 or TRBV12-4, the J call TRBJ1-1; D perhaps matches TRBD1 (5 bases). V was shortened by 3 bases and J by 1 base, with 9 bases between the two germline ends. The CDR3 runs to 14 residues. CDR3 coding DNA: TGTGCCAGCAGTTTGGGGCTTTCGAACACTGAAGCTTTCTTT. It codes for CASSLGLSNTEAFF.

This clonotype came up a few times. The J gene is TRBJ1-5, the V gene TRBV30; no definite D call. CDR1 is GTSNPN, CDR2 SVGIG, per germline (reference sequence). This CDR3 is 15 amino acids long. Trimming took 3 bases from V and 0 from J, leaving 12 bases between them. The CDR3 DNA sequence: TGTGCCTGGAGCGCAGGAGCGTATAGCAATCAGCCCCAGCATTTT. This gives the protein CAWSAGAYSNQPQHF.

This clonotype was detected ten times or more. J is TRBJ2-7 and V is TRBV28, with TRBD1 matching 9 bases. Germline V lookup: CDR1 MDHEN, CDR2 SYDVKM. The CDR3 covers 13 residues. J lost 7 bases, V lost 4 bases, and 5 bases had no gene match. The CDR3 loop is CASSSGQGGEQYF. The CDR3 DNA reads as TGTGCCAGCAGTTCGGGACAGGGTGGAGAGCAGTACTTC. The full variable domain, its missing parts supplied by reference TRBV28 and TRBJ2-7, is DVKVTQSSRYLVKRTGEKVFLECVQDMDHENMFWYRQDPGLGLRLIYFSYDVKMKEKGDIPEGYSVSREKKERFSLILESASTNQTSMYLCASSSGQGGEQYFGPGTRLTVT.

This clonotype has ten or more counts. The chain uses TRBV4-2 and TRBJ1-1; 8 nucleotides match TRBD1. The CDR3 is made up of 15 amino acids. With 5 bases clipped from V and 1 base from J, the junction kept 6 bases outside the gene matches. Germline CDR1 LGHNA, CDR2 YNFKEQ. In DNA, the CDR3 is TGTGCCAGCAGCGGACAGGGTAACGGGAACACTGAAGCTTTCTTT. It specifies CASSGQGNGNTEAFF.

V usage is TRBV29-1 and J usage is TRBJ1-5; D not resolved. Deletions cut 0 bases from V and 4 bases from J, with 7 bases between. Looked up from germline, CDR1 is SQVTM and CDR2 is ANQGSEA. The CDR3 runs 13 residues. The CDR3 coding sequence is TGCAGCGTTGAAGAACAGACTAATCAGCCCCAGCATTTT. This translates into CSVEEQTNQPQHF.

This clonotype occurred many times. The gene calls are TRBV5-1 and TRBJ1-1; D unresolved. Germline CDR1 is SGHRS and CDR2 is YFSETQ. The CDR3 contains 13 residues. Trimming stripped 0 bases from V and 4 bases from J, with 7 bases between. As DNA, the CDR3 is TGCGCCAGCAGCTTGGCAGCCTTCACTGAAGCTTTCTTT. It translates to CASSLAAFTEAFF.

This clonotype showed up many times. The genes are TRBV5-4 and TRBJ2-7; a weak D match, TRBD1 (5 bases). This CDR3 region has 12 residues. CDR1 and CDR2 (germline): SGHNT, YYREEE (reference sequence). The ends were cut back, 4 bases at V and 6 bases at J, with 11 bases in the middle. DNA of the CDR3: TGTGCCAGCAGCCAAGACAGCCGCGAGCAGTACTTC. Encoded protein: CASSQDSREQYF.